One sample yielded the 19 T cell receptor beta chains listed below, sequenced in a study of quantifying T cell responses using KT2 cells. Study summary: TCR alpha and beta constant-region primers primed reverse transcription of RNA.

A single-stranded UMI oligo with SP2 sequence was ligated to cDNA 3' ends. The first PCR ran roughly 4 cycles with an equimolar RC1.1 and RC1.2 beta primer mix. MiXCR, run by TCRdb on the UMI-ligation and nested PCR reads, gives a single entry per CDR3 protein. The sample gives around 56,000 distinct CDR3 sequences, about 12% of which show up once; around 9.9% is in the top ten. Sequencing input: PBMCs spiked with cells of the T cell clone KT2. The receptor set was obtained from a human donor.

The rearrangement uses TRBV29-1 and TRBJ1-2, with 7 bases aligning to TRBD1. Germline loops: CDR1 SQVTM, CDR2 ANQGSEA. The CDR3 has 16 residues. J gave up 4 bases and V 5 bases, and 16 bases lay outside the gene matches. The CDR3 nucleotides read TGCAGCGTTCAGGGTCGAGTCGAAGGGGACAGCTATGGCTACACCTTC. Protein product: CSVQGRVEGDSYGYTF.

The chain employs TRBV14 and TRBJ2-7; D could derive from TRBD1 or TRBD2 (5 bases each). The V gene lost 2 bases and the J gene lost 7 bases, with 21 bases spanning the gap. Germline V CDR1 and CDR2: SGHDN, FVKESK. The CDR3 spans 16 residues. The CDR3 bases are TGTGCCAGCAGCCAATTTGGGGCTAGCTGGGGTGTTGAGCAGTACTTC. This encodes CASSQFGASWGVEQYF.

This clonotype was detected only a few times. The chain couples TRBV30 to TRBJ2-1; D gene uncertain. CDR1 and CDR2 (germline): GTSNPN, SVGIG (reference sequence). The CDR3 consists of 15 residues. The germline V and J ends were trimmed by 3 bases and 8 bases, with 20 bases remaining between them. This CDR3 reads CAWSLIGTPSDEQFF. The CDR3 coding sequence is TGTGCCTGGAGCCTTATCGGTACACCCTCCGATGAGCAGTTCTTC.

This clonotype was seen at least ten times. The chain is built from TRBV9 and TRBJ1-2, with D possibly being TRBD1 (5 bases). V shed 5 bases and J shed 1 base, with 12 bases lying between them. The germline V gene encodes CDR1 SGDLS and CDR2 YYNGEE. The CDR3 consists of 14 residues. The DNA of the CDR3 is TGTGCCAGCAGTCCCCGGGGGGATAACTATGGCTACACCTTC. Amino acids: CASSPRGDNYGYTF.

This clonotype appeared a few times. The CDR3 DNA reads as TGTGCCAGCAGCCAAGATGCCGGGACAGGGGGCTACGAGCAGTACTTC. This translates into CASSQDAGTGGYEQYF. The rearrangement joins TRBV4-2 to TRBJ2-7; 11 bases align to TRBD1. This CDR3 is 16 amino acids long. CDR1 and CDR2 (germline): LGHNA, YNFKEQ. After removal of 0 bases from V and 3 bases from J, the junction contained 4 bases not matched to a gene.

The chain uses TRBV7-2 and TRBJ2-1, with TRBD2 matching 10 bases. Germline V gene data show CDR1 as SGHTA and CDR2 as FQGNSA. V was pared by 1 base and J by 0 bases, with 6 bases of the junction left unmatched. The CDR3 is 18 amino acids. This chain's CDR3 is CASSLVGSSGSSYNEQFF. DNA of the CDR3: TGTGCCAGCAGCTTAGTGGGCTCTAGCGGGAGCTCCTACAATGAGCAGTTCTTC.

The CDR3 bases are TGTGCCAGCAGCTACACTTTGGGGATGTACGAGCAGTACTTC. It yields the protein CASSYTLGMYEQYF. This sequence joins TRBV6-2 or TRBV6-3 and TRBJ2-7; D remains unclear. The CDR3 is 14 residues long. V lost 6 bases and J lost 4, with 16 bases in between. Looked up from germline, CDR1 is MNHEY and CDR2 is SVGEGT.

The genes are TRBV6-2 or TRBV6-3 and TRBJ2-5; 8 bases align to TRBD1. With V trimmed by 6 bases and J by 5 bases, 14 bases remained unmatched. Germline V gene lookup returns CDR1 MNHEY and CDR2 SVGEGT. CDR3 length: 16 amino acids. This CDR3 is CASREDTGGRSETQYF. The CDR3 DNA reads TGTGCCAGCAGAGAAGACACAGGGGGAAGGTCGGAGACCCAGTACTTC.

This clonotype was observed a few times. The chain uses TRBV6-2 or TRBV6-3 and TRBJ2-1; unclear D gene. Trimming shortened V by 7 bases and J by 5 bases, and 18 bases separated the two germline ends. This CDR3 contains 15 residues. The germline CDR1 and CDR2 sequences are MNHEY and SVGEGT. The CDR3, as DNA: TGTGCCAGCACCGAGGACCCTATCTATCACAATGAGCAGTTCTTC. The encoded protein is CASTEDPIYHNEQFF.

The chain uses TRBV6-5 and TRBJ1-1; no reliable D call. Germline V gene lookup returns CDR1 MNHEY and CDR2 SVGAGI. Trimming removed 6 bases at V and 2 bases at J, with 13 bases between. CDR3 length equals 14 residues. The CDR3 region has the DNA TGTGCCAGCAGGGCCCTAGACTCAAACACTGAAGCTTTCTTT. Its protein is CASRALDSNTEAFF.

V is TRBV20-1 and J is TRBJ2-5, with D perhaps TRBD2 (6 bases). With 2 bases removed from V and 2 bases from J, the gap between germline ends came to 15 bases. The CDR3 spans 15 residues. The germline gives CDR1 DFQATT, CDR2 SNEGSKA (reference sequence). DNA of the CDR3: TGCAGTGCTAGACGGAGCGGGCGAGGGCAAGAGACCCAGTACTTC. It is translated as CSARRSGRGQETQYF.

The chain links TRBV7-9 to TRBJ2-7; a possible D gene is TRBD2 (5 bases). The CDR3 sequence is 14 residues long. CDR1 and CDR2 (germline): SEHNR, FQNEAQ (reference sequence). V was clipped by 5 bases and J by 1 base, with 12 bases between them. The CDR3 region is CASSDLRGSYEQYF. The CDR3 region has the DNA TGTGCCAGCAGCGACCTAAGAGGGTCCTACGAGCAGTACTTC.

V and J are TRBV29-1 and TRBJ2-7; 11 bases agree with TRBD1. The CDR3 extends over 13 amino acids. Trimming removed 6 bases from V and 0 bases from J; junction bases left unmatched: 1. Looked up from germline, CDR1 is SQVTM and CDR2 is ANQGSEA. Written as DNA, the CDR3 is TGCAGCGTGGGGACAGGGGGCTCCTACGAGCAGTACTTC. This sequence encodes CSVGTGGSYEQYF.

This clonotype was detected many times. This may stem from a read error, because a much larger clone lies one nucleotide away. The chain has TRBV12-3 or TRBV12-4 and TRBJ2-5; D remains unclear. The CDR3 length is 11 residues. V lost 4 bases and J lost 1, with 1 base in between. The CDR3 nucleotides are TGTGCCAGCAGTTGCCAAGAGACCCAGTACTTC. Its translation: CASSCQETQYF.

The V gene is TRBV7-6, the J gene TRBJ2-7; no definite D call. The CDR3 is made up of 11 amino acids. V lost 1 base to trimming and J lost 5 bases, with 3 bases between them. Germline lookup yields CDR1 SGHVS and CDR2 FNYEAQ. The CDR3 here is CASSLGNEQYF. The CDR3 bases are TGTGCCAGCAGCTTAGGGAACGAGCAGTACTTC.

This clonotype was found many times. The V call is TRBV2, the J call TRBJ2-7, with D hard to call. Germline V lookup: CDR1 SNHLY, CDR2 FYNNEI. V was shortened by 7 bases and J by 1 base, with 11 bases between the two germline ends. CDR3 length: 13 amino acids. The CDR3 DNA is TGTGCCAGCACCCGAGTCCGATCCTACGAGCAGTACTTC. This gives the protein CASTRVRSYEQYF.

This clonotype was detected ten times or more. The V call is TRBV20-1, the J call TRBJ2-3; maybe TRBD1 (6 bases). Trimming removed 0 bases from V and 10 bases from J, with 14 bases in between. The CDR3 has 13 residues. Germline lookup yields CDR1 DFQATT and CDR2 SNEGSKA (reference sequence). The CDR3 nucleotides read TGCAGTGCTAGAGATCCAGGGGTTCAGGCGCAGTATTTT. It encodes CSARDPGVQAQYF.

The CDR3 sequence is CASSLLREESEAFF. CDR3 in DNA: TGTGCCAGCAGTTTACTCAGGGAAGAGAGTGAAGCTTTCTTT. This chain connects TRBV12-3 or TRBV12-4 to TRBJ1-1, with a weak D call TRBD1 (5 bases). The length of the CDR3 is 14 residues. Trimming cost V 2 bases and J 7 bases, with 14 bases left between them.

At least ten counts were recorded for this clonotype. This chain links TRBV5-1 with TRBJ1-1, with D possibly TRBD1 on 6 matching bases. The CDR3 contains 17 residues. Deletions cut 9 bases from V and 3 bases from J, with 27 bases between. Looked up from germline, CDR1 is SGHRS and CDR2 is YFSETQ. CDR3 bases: TGCGCCACTAAGAACGAAAAAGCGGGACACCTAGACACTGAAGCTTTCTTT. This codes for CATKNEKAGHLDTEAFF.